The clone carrying this T cell receptor beta chain occurred a few times. Its specificity is not known. The source of the sample is a study of T-cell reconstitution after alpha-beta-depleted transplantation in children. The study, taken as a whole, reports: The high TCRbeta diversity at day 60 in some patients came from surviving recipient T cells and thymic progenitors. Expanded clones from the graft, numbering several hundred, reportedly supplied alpha-beta T cells about two months after transplant. Newly produced T cells mostly provided counts and TCRbeta diversity after one year, as hyperexpanded clones declined.

Unique molecular identifiers were incorporated during preparation of the TCRbeta library. TCRdb ran MiXCR on the PCR reads and lists one entry per CDR3 protein. The table shows 90,000 to 100,000 distinct CDR3 sequences, with 23% occurring only once. This CDR3 contains 14 residues. V lost 0 bases, J lost 1 base, and 7 bases lay in between. CDR1 is SGHRS, CDR2 YFSETQ, per germline. Sequenced material: PBMCs, taken before TCRalphabeta/CD19-depleted stem cell transplant. The receptor was derived from a boy between 2 and 15 years old with acute lymphoblastic leukemia, due to receive a stem cell transplant. This chain links TRBV5-1 with TRBJ2-5; D remains unclear. The CDR3 protein is CASSLGYSQETQYF. The CDR3 DNA is TGCGCCAGCAGCTTGGGGTACTCCCAAGAGACCCAGTACTTC.